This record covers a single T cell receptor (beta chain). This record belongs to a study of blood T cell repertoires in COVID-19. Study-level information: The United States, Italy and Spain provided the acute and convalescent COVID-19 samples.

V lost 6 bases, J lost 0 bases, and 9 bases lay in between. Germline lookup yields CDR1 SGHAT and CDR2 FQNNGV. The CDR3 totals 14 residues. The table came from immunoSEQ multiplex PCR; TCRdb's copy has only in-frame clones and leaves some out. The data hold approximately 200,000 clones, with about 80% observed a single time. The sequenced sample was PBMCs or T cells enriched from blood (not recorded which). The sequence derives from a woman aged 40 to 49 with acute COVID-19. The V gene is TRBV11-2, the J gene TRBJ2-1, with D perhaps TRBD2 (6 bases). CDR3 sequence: CASRWRGSYNEQFF. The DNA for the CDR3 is TGTGCCAGCAGGTGGAGGGGCTCCTACAATGAGCAGTTCTTC. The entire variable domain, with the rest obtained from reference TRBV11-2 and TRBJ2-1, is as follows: EAGVAQSPRYKIIEKRQSVAFWCNPISGHATLYWYQQILGQGPKLLIQFQNNGVVDDSQLPKDRFSAERLKGVDSTLKIQPAKLEDSAVYLCASRWRGSYNEQFFGPGTRLTVL.